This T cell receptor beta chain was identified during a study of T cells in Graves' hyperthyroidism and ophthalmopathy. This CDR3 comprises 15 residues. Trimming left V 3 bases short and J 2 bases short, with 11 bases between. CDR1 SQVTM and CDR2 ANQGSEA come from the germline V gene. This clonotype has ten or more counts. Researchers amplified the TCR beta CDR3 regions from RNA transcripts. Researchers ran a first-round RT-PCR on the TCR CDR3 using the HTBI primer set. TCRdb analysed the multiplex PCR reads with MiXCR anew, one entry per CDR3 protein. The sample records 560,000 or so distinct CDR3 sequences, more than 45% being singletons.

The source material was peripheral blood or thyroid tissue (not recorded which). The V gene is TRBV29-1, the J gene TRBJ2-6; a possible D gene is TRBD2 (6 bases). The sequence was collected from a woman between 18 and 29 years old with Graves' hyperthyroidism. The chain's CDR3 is CSVEGRRAGANVLTF. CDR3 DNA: TGCAGCGTTGAGGGAAGGAGGGCTGGGGCCAACGTCCTGACTTTC.